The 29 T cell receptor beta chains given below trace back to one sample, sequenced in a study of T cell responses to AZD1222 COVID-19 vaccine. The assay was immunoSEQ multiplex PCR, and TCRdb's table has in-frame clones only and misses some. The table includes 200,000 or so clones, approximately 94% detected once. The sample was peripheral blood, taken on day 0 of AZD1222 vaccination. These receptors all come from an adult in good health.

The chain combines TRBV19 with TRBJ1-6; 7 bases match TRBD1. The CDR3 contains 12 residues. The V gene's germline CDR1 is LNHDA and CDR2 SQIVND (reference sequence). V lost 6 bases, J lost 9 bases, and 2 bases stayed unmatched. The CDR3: CASSQGVSPLHF. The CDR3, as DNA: TGTGCCAGTAGCCAGGGGGTTTCACCCCTCCACTTT.

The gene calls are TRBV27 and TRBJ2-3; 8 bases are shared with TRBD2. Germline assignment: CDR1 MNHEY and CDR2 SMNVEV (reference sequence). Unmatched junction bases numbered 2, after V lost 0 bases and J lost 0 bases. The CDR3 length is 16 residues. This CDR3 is CASSLSSGTSTDTQYF. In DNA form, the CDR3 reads TGTGCCAGCAGTTTATCTAGCGGGACAAGCACAGATACGCAGTATTTT.

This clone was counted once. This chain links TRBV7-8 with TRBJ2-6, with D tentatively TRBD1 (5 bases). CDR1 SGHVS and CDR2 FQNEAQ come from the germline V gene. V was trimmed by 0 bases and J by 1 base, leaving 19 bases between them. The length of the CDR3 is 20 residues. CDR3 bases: TGTGCCAGCAGCTTAGCGGGAAGTGTCAGGGTCCCTTCTGGGGCCAACGTCCTGACTTTC. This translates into CASSLAGSVRVPSGANVLTF.

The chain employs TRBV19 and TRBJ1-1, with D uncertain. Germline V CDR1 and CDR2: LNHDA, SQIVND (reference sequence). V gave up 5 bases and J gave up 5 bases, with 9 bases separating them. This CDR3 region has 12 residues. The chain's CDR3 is CASSGVFTEAFF. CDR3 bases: TGTGCCAGTAGTGGGGTATTTACTGAAGCTTTCTTT.

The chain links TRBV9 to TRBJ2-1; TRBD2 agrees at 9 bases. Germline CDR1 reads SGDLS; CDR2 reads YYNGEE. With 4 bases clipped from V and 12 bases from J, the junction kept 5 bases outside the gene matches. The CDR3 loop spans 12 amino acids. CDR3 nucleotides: TGTGCCAGCAGCTCCCTAGCGGGGAGGCAGTTCTTC. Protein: CASSSLAGRQFF.

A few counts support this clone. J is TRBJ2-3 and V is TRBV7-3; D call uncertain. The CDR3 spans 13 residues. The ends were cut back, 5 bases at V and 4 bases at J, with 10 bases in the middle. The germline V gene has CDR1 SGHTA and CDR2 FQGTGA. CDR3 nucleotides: TGTGCCAGCAGCGCCGTTCGCGCAGATACGCAGTATTTT. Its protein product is CASSAVRADTQYF.

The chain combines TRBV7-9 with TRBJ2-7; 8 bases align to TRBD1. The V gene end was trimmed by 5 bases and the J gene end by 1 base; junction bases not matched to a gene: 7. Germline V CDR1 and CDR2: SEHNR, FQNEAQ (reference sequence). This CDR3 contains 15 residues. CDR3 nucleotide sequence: TGTGCCAGCAGCCTCTCCCGGACAGGGTCCTACGAGCAGTACTTC. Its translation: CASSLSRTGSYEQYF.

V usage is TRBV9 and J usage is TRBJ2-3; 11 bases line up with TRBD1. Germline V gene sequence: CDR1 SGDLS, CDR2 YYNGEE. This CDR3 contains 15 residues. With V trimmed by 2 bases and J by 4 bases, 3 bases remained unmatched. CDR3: CASSVGQGGADTQYF. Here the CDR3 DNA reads TGTGCCAGCAGCGTGGGACAGGGGGGAGCAGATACGCAGTATTTT.

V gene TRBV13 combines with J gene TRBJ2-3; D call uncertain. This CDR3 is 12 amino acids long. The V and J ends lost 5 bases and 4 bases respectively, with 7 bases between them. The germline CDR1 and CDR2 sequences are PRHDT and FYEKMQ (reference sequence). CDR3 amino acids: CASSTRSDTQYF. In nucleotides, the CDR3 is TGTGCCAGCAGCACGCGTTCAGATACGCAGTATTTT. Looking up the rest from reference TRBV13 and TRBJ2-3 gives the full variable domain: AAGVIQSPRHLIKEKRETATLKCYPIPRHDTVYWYQQGPGQDPQFLISFYEKMQSDKGSIPDRFSAQQFSDYHSELNMSSLELGDSALYFCASSTRSDTQYFGPGTRLTVL.

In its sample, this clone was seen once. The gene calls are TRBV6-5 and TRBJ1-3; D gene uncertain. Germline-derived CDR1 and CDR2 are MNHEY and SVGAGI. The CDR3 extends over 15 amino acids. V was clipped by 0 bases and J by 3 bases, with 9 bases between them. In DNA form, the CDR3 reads TGTGCCAGCAGTTACTCAATAACTCTTGGAAACACCATATATTTT. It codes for CASSYSITLGNTIYF.

The CDR3 nucleotides read TGTGCCAGCAGTAAAACCGGGACCGCAGGGAACACTGAAGCTTTCTTT. Protein: CASSKTGTAGNTEAFF. The gene calls are TRBV28 and TRBJ1-1; D might be TRBD1 (5 bases). Per germline, CDR1 MDHEN and CDR2 SYDVKM. V lost 5 bases, J lost 1 base, and 17 bases lay in between. The CDR3 extends over 16 amino acids.

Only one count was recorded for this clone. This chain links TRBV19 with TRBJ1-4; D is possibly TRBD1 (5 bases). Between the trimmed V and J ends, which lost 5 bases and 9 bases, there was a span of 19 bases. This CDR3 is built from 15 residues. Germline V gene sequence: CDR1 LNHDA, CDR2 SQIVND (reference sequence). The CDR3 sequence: CASSWPRGEGKKLFF. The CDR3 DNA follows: TGTGCCAGTAGTTGGCCCCGCGGGGAGGGGAAAAAACTGTTTTTT.

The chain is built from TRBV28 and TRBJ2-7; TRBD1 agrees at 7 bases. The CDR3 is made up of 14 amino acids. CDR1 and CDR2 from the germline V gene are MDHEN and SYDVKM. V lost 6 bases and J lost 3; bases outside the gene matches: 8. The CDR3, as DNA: TGTGCCAGCAGGACACCGGGACAGAGCTACGAGCAGTACTTC. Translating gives CASRTPGQSYEQYF.

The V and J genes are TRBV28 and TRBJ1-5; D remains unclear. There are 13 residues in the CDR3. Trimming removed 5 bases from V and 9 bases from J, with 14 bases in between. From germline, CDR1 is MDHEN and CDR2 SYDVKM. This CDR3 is CASSLGPLGPQHF. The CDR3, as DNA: TGTGCCAGCAGTCTTGGGCCCTTAGGGCCCCAGCATTTT.

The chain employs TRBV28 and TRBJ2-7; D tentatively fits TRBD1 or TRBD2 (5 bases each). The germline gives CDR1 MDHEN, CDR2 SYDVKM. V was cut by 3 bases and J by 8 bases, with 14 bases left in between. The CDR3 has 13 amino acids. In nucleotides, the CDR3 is TGTGCCAGCAGTTTGGGGACCCCCCTAAAGCAGTACTTC. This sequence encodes CASSLGTPLKQYF.

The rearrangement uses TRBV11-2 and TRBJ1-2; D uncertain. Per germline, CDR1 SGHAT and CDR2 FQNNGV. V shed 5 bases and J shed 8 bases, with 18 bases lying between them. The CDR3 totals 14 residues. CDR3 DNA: TGTGCCAGCAGCGCGGTGGCAGTTCCCTCCGGCTACACCTTC. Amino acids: CASSAVAVPSGYTF.

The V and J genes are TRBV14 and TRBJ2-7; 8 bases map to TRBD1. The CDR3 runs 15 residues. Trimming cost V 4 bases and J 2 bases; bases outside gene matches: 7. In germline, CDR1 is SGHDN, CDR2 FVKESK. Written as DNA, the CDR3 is TGTGCCAGCAGCCCCTGGACAGGGCCTACCTACGAGCAGTACTTC. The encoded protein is CASSPWTGPTYEQYF.

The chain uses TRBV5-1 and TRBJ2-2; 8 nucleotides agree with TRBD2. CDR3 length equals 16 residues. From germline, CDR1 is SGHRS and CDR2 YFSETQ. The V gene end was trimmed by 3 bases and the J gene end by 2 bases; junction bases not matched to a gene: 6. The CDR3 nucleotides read TGCGCCAGCAGCTCGCCTAGCGGGTCCAACACCGGGGAGCTGTTTTTT. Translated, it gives CASSSPSGSNTGELFF. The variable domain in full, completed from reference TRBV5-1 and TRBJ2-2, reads KAGVTQTPRYLIKTRGQQVTLSCSPISGHRSVSWYQQTPGQGLQFLFEYFSETQRNKGNFPGRFSGRQFSNSRSEMNVSTLELGDSALYLCASSSPSGSNTGELFFGEGSRLTVL.

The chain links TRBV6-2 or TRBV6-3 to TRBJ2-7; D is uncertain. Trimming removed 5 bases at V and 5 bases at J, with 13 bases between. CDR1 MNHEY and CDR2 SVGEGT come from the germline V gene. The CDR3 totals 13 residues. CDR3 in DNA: TGTGCCAGCAGTCAGACTGACCTGCACGAGCAGTACTTC. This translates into CASSQTDLHEQYF.

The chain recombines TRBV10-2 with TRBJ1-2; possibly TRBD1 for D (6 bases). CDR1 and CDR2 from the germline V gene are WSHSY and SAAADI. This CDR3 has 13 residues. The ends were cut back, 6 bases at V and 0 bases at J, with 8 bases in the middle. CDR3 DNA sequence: TGCGCCAGCAGGGACAGTGCTAACTATGGCTACACCTTC. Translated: CASRDSANYGYTF.

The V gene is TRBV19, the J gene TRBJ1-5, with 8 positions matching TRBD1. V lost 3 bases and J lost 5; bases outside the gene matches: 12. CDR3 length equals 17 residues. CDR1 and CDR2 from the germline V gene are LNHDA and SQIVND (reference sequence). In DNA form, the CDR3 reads TGTGCCAGTAGTATCGGCGCCAGGGGGCCGACGTATCAGCCCCAGCATTTT. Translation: CASSIGARGPTYQPQHF.

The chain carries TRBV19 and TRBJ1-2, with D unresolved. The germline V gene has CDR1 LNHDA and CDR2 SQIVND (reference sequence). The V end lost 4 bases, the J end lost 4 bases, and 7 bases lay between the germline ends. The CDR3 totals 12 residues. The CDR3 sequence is CASSRAGYGYTF. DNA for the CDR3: TGTGCCAGTAGTAGGGCGGGCTATGGCTACACCTTC.

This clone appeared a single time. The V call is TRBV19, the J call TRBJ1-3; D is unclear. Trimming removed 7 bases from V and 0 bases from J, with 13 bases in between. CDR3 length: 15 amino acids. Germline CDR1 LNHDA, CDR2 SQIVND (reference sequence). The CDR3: CASKRSSGSGNTIYF. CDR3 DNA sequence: TGTGCCAGTAAGCGTAGCAGCGGCTCTGGAAACACCATATATTTT. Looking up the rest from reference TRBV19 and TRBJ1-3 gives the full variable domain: DGGITQSPKYLFRKEGQNVTLSCEQNLNHDAMYWYRQDPGQGLRLIYYSQIVNDFQKGDIAEGYSVSREKKESFPLTVTSAQKNPTAFYLCASKRSSGSGNTIYFGEGSWLTVV.

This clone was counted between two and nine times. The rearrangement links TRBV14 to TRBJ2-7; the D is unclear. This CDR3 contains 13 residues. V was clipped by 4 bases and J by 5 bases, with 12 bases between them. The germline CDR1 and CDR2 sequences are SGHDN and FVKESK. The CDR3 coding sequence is TGTGCCAGCAGCCCGTACTCGAACCACGAGCAGTACTTC. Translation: CASSPYSNHEQYF.

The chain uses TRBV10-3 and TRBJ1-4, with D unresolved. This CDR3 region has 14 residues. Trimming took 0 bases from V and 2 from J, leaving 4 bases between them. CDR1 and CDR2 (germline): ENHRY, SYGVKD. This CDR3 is CAISESTTNEKLFF. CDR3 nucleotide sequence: TGTGCCATCAGTGAGTCGACCACTAATGAAAAACTGTTTTTT.

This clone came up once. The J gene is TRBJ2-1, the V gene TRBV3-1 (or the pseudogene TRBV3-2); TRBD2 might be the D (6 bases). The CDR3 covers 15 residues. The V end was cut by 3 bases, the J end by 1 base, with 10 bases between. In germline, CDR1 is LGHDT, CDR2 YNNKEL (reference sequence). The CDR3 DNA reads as TGTGCCAGCAGCCATACCGGGACTTCCTACAATGAGCAGTTCTTC. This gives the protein CASSHTGTSYNEQFF.

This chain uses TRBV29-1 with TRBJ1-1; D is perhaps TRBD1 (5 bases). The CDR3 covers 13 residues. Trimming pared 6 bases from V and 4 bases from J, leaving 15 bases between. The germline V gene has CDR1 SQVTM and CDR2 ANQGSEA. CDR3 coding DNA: TGCAGCGTCGACAGCAAGTCGGGCACTGAAGCTTTCTTT. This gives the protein CSVDSKSGTEAFF.

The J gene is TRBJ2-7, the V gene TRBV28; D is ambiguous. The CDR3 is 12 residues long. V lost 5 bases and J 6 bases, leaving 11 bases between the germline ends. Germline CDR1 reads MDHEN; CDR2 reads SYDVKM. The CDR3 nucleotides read TGTGCCAGCAGTCGAAACGTTGGCGAGCAGTACTTC. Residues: CASSRNVGEQYF.

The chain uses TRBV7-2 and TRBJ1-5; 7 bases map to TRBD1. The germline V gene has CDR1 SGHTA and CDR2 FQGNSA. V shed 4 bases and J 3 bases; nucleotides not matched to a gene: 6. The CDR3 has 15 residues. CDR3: CASSSRTGVNQPQHF. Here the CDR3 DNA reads TGTGCCAGCAGCTCTAGGACAGGAGTCAATCAGCCCCAGCATTTT.